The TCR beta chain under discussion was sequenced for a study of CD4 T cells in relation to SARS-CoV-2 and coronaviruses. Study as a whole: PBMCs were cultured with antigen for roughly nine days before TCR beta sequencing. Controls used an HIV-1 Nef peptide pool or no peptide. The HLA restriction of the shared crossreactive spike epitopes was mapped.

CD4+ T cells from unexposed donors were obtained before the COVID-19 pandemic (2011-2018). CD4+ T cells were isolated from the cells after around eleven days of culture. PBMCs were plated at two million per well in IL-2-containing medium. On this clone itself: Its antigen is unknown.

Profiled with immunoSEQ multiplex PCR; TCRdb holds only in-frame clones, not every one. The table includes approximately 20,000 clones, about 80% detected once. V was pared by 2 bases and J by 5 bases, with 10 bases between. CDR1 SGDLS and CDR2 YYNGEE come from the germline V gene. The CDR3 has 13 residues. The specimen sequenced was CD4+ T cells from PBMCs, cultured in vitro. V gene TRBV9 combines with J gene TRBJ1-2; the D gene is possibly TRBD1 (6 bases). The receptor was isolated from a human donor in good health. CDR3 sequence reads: CASSVDSLYGYTF. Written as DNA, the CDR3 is TGTGCCAGCAGCGTGGACAGTTTATATGGCTACACCTTC. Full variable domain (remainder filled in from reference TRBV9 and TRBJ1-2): DSGVTQTPKHLITATGQRVTLRCSPRSGDLSVYWYQQSLDQGLQFLIQYYNGEERAKGNILERFSAQQFPDLHSELNLSSLELGDSALYFCASSVDSLYGYTFGSGTRLTVV.